These 24 T cell receptor beta chains were all obtained from the same sample, sequenced in a study of CXCR3-negative and CXCR3-positive naive CD8 T cells. These TCRs' antigens remain unknown. Study-wide points: Against CXCR3-negative naive cells, CXCR3-positive naive cells showed more hydrophobic TRB CDR3s.

Preparation of TRB cDNA libraries relied on 5' RACE carrying UMI labels. TCRdb processed the 5' RACE reads again and assigns one entry to each CDR3 protein, with no DNA. The table lists about 120,000 distinct CDR3 sequences. The sample taken for sequencing was naive CXCR3+ CD8+ T cells from blood. The subset denotes: CD45RO-CCR7+CD27+CD95- naive CD8+ T cells expressing CXCR3 (TNR3+). These receptors all stem from a human donor in good health. Some clones in this sample may be carry-over from other donors' samples.

The J gene is TRBJ2-7, the V gene TRBV29-1; TCRdb picks TRBD1, but there is no DNA to check that call. The CDR3 has 12 residues. Germline-derived CDR1 and CDR2 are SQVTM and ANQGSEA. CDR3 region: CSVETGTYEQYF.

J is TRBJ2-1 and V is TRBV3-1; TCRdb selects TRBD1, and the lack of DNA leaves this call unchecked. In germline, CDR1 is LGHDT, CDR2 YNNKEL (reference sequence). This CDR3 region has 16 residues. The CDR3: CASSQPQGWGYNEQFF.

The chain recombines TRBV20-1 with TRBJ2-1; the TCRdb call, TRBD1, lacks DNA for checking. CDR3 size: 16 residues. The germline V gene has CDR1 DFQATT and CDR2 SNEGSKA (reference sequence). The CDR3 sequence is CSARDRAGRAVNEQFF.

CDR3 in amino acids: CASSRIGGLYTGELFF. This chain joins TRBV28 and TRBJ2-2; TCRdb lists TRBD1, though no DNA is available to test this call. The CDR3 has 16 amino acids. Looked up from germline, CDR1 is MDHEN and CDR2 is SYDVKM.

The rearrangement uses TRBV29-1 and TRBJ2-1; TCRdb's D call of TRBD2 is untestable without DNA. Germline V CDR1 and CDR2: SQVTM, ANQGSEA. CDR3 size: 15 residues. The CDR3 loop reads CSVVPSGGSYNEQFF.

The chain uses TRBV29-1 and TRBJ2-7. Germline CDR1 reads SQVTM; CDR2 reads ANQGSEA. This CDR3 has 15 amino acids. CDR3 sequence reads: CSVEQAARYSYEQYF.

This chain uses TRBV12-3 or TRBV12-4 with TRBJ2-2; TCRdb reports TRBD1, a call that lacks DNA to check it against. The CDR3 covers 15 residues. This CDR3 is CASSRPRQHTGELFF.

This chain joins TRBV15 and TRBJ2-2; the D call of TRBD2 rests on TCRdb alone, since no DNA is present to check it. Germline V gene data show CDR1 as LNHNV and CDR2 as YYDKDF (reference sequence). The CDR3 runs 15 residues. This CDR3 is CATSLREWDTGELFF.

This chain links TRBV4-2 with TRBJ1-5. Germline-derived CDR1 and CDR2 are LGHNA and YNFKEQ. The CDR3 contains 15 residues. CDR3: CASSQGLYSNQPQHF.

The V call is TRBV5-1, the J call TRBJ2-7. The CDR3 consists of 15 residues. The germline V gene has CDR1 SGHRS and CDR2 YFSETQ. The CDR3 protein is CASSSIGGSSYEQYF.

This chain connects TRBV4-1 to TRBJ2-7; as DNA is missing, the TRBD1 call by TCRdb cannot be tested. Germline V gene sequence: CDR1 MGHRA, CDR2 YSYEKL. This CDR3 comprises 16 residues. The CDR3 reads CASSQDQRGLGYEQYF.

The chain recombines TRBV27 with TRBJ2-1; with no DNA, the TCRdb D assignment of TRBD2 cannot be verified. The CDR3 runs to 17 residues. Germline CDR1 reads MNHEY; CDR2 reads SMNVEV (reference sequence). CDR3 in amino acids: CASSWTSGWSSYNEQFF.

V gene TRBV12-3 or TRBV12-4 combines with J gene TRBJ1-5. There are 15 residues in the CDR3. CDR3 in amino acids: CASSFAGISNQPQHF.

This sequence joins TRBV7-3 and TRBJ1-5; as DNA is missing, the TRBD1 call by TCRdb cannot be tested. This CDR3 comprises 14 residues. Germline V gene data show CDR1 as SGHTA and CDR2 as FQGTGA. CDR3 region: CASSLNRNNQPQHF.

This rearrangement joins TRBV28 to TRBJ1-5; lacking DNA, the TRBD1 call made by TCRdb goes unchecked. Germline V gene lookup returns CDR1 MDHEN and CDR2 SYDVKM. This CDR3 spans 17 amino acids. The CDR3 sequence: CASSQTYTGVGNQPQHF.

J is TRBJ2-1 and V is TRBV7-9. Per germline, CDR1 SEHNR and CDR2 FQNEAQ (reference sequence). This CDR3 contains 15 residues. The CDR3 sequence: CASSLGPKEHNEQFF.

The chain combines TRBV20-1 with TRBJ2-1; the TRBD1 assignment by TCRdb is unverifiable without DNA. This CDR3 contains 14 residues. The V gene's germline CDR1 is DFQATT and CDR2 SNEGSKA (reference sequence). The CDR3 sequence: CSALEARGYNEQFF.

The gene calls are TRBV14 and TRBJ2-1. The CDR3 has 13 amino acids. Germline CDR1 and CDR2: SGHDN and FVKESK. The CDR3 spells CASSQVPYNEQFF.

V gene TRBV28 combines with J gene TRBJ2-7; lacking DNA, the TRBD1 call made by TCRdb goes unchecked. Germline assignment: CDR1 MDHEN and CDR2 SYDVKM. CDR3 size: 15 residues. CDR3 loop: CASSGTGTAYYEQYF.

CDR3 loop: CASRNIGQGTYEQYF. The genes are TRBV5-1 and TRBJ2-7; TCRdb returns TRBD1, unconfirmable since there is no DNA. CDR1 and CDR2 (germline): SGHRS, YFSETQ. This CDR3 comprises 15 residues.

The rearrangement uses TRBV5-1 and TRBJ1-4. The CDR3 has 15 residues. The germline gives CDR1 SGHRS, CDR2 YFSETQ. The CDR3 sequence is CASSYVGGSNEKLFF.

This chain connects TRBV9 to TRBJ2-2; with no DNA, the TCRdb D assignment of TRBD2 cannot be verified. This CDR3 has 16 residues. In germline, CDR1 is SGDLS, CDR2 YYNGEE. CDR3 sequence reads: CASSVGSGTNTGELFF.

The chain has TRBV7-8 and TRBJ2-3. The CDR3 sequence is 15 residues long. The germline CDR1 and CDR2 sequences are SGHVS and FQNEAQ. CDR3 residues: CASSLAPVSTDTQYF.

V usage is TRBV9 and J usage is TRBJ2-7. This CDR3 comprises 12 residues. Germline assignment: CDR1 SGDLS and CDR2 YYNGEE. CDR3 loop: CASSVGSSEQYF.